Below are 30 T cell receptor beta chains sequenced from a single sample in a study of CD8+CD57+ T cells in acquired aplastic anemia (dated by TCRdb to the late 2010s). TCRdb lists the instrument as Illumina HiSeq 2000. Genomic DNA served as template for TCR beta VDJ combination and CDR3 sequence profiling. In TCRdb, the public reads were trimmed at Q25 with fastp and aligned with MiXCR, with productive beta chains retained. CDR3 protein duplicates are merged, each entry listing the most common genes and DNA. Present in this sample are roughly 38,000 distinct CDR3 sequences, under 80% of which were seen just once. The biggest ten clones account for 20% to 25% of the sample. Sequencing used sorted CD4+, CD8+, or CD8+CD57+ T cells (not recorded which) from PBMCs. The receptors originated from a human donor in good health, serving as a control.

The V and J genes are TRBV9 and TRBJ2-7, with D unresolved. The CDR3 covers 15 residues. V was clipped by 0 bases and J by 2 bases, with 12 bases between them. CDR1 and CDR2 from the germline V gene are SGDLS and YYNGEE. As DNA, the CDR3 is TGTGCCAGCAGCGTAGCTCCAGGAGTGACCTACGAGCAGTACTTC. It encodes CASSVAPGVTYEQYF.

This clonotype was recorded at least ten times. This chain connects TRBV4-3 to TRBJ2-5; 10 bases align to TRBD2. From germline, CDR1 is LGHNA and CDR2 YSLEER. This CDR3 contains 15 residues. V was pared by 1 base and J by 1 base, with 0 bases of the junction left unmatched. CDR3 loop: CASSQGLAGQETQYF. The CDR3 coding sequence is TGCGCCAGCAGCCAAGGACTAGCGGGCCAAGAGACCCAGTACTTC.

The chain is built from TRBV12-3 or TRBV12-4 and TRBJ1-2; D possibly corresponds to TRBD1 (5 bases). This CDR3 has 12 amino acids. The germline V and J ends were trimmed by 6 bases and 8 bases, with 13 bases remaining between them. The CDR3 loop is CASRTQGGGYTF. For the CDR3, the DNA is TGTGCCAGCAGAACCCAGGGAGGCGGCTACACCTTC.

The V gene is TRBV2, the J gene TRBJ2-1; 7 bases are shared with TRBD2. The V and J ends lost 6 bases and 5 bases, in that order; junction bases with no gene match: 10. This CDR3 is 15 amino acids long. CDR1 SNHLY and CDR2 FYNNEI come from the germline V gene. CDR3 in amino acids: CASRGLAGVHNEQFF. CDR3 nucleotides: TGTGCCAGCAGGGGGTTGGCGGGGGTACACAATGAGCAGTTCTTC.

This clonotype turned up a few times. V is TRBV20-1 and J is TRBJ1-2; D uncertain. The CDR3 runs 13 residues. CDR1 DFQATT and CDR2 SNEGSKA come from the germline V gene (reference sequence). V lost 3 bases and J lost 0, with 8 bases in between. This CDR3 reads CSASGPPNYGYTF. CDR3 nucleotides: TGCAGTGCTAGTGGACCTCCTAACTATGGCTACACCTTC.

This rearrangement joins TRBV20-1 to TRBJ2-7, with 7 bases lining up with TRBD1. After removal of 1 base from V and 0 bases from J, the junction contained 3 bases not matched to a gene. This CDR3 region has 14 residues. The germline V gene encodes CDR1 DFQATT and CDR2 SNEGSKA (reference sequence). The CDR3 loop is CSARAQGSSYEQYF. CDR3 bases: TGCAGTGCTAGAGCACAGGGGAGCTCCTACGAGCAGTACTTC.

V gene TRBV7-2 combines with J gene TRBJ2-7; 13 positions match TRBD2. Germline values: CDR1 SGHTA, CDR2 FQGNSA. V shed 3 bases and J 5 bases; nucleotides not matched to a gene: 4. The CDR3 totals 15 residues. The CDR3 sequence is CASSFGLAGDHEQYF. In DNA, the CDR3 is TGTGCCAGCAGCTTTGGACTAGCGGGGGACCACGAGCAGTACTTC.

Remarks on this clonotype: The conserved phenylalanine or tryptophan is not found at the CDR3 terminus, so this likely reflects a read error. J is TRBJ2-1 and V is TRBV6-4; D ambiguous. Per the germline V gene, CDR1 is MRHNA and CDR2 is SNTAGT. This CDR3 comprises 13 residues. Trimming removed 5 bases from V and 3 bases from J, with 8 bases in between. This CDR3 reads CASSSSRYNEQFL. Written as DNA, the CDR3 is TGTGCCAGCAGTTCTAGTCGCTACAATGAGCAGTTCCTC.

J is TRBJ2-3 and V is TRBV20-1; no firm D call. CDR3 size: 15 residues. The germline V and J ends were trimmed by 1 base and 0 bases, with 11 bases remaining between them. In germline, CDR1 is DFQATT, CDR2 SNEGSKA (reference sequence). CDR3 region: CSARGQAESTDTQYF. The DNA of the CDR3 is TGCAGTGCTAGAGGTCAGGCTGAGAGCACAGATACGCAGTATTTT.

V gene TRBV24-1 combines with J gene TRBJ2-4; TRBD1 matches at 7 bases. The CDR3 has 14 residues. V lost 1 base, J lost 8 bases, and 4 bases stayed unmatched. CDR1 is KGHDR, CDR2 SFDVKD, per germline. The CDR3 sequence is CATSDLRQGDIQYF. CDR3 nucleotide sequence: TGTGCCACCAGTGATTTACGGCAGGGGGACATTCAGTACTTC.

V is TRBV20-1 and J is TRBJ2-7, with D possibly TRBD1 on 6 matching bases. The germline V and J ends were trimmed by 5 bases and 2 bases, with 10 bases remaining between them. Germline loops: CDR1 DFQATT, CDR2 SNEGSKA (reference sequence). The CDR3 extends over 12 amino acids. The CDR3, as DNA: TGCAGTGCTCGGACAGATACCTACGAGCAGTACTTC. As protein: CSARTDTYEQYF.

The chain employs TRBV10-2 and TRBJ2-7, with D possibly TRBD1 on 6 matching bases. The CDR3 runs 13 residues. Germline V gene lookup returns CDR1 WSHSY and CDR2 SAAADI. V was shortened by 8 bases and J by 3 bases, with 14 bases between the two germline ends. The CDR3 coding sequence is TGCGCCAGCCAAGTAGGACAGATCTACGAGCAGTACTTC. It translates to CASQVGQIYEQYF.

This chain connects TRBV2 to TRBJ1-1; D gene unclear. Germline V CDR1 and CDR2: SNHLY, FYNNEI. Trimming shortened V by 3 bases and J by 4 bases, and 9 bases separated the two germline ends. The CDR3 is 13 residues long. The CDR3 nucleotides read TGTGCCAGCAGTGAGTGGCCCTCCACTGAAGCTTTCTTT. It yields the protein CASSEWPSTEAFF.

The CDR3 DNA sequence: TGTGCCAGCACCCAGGGCGTATGGTCACCCCTCCACTTT. Its translation is CASTQGVWSPLHF. The V and J genes are TRBV2 and TRBJ1-6; weak D call: TRBD1 (5 bases). This CDR3 region has 13 residues. Germline assignment: CDR1 SNHLY and CDR2 FYNNEI. The V gene lost 7 bases and the J gene lost 10 bases, with 14 bases spanning the gap.

The chain uses TRBV20-1 and TRBJ1-5, with 7 bases fitting TRBD1. Germline assignment: CDR1 DFQATT and CDR2 SNEGSKA (reference sequence). CDR3 length: 13 residues. Unmatched junction bases numbered 8, after V lost 5 bases and J lost 7 bases. CDR3 bases: TGCAGTGCTTCGACAGGGCGAGACCAGCCCCAGCATTTT. It encodes CSASTGRDQPQHF.

This clonotype was detected only a few times. The CDR3 DNA is TGTGCCACCAGTGAATCTGGGATTAACTACGAGCAGTACTTC. The encoded protein is CATSESGINYEQYF. This chain connects TRBV24-1 to TRBJ2-7; D is unresolved. The CDR3 has 14 amino acids. Germline lookup yields CDR1 KGHDR and CDR2 SFDVKD. V was cut by 4 bases and J by 3 bases, with 12 bases left in between.

The V call is TRBV4-2, the J call TRBJ2-6; D unclear. This CDR3 has 16 amino acids. Trimming took 4 bases from V and 0 from J, leaving 10 bases between them. Germline V gene lookup returns CDR1 LGHNA and CDR2 YNFKEQ. As DNA, the CDR3 is TGTGCCAGCAGCCCTACTGGGCACTCTGGGGCCAACGTCCTGACTTTC. As protein: CASSPTGHSGANVLTF.

In its sample, this clonotype was seen once. The chain recombines TRBV29-1 with TRBJ1-4; 8 nucleotides match TRBD1. Trimming cost V 4 bases and J 7 bases; bases outside gene matches: 5. There are 13 residues in the CDR3. The germline V gene has CDR1 SQVTM and CDR2 ANQGSEA. CDR3 coding DNA: TGCAGCGTTGTTGCGACAGGGGCTGAAAAACTGTTTTTT. Protein sequence: CSVVATGAEKLFF.

V and J are TRBV15 and TRBJ2-1; TRBD2 matches 7 bases. The germline CDR1 and CDR2 sequences are LNHNV and YYDKDF (reference sequence). Unmatched junction bases numbered 3, after V lost 0 bases and J lost 7 bases. CDR3 size: 14 residues. The CDR3 DNA sequence: TGTGCCACCAGCAGAGATCGGGGGGAGAATGAGCAGTTCTTC. Its translation is CATSRDRGENEQFF.

V is TRBV2 and J is TRBJ1-6, with 9 bases lining up with TRBD1. The CDR3 is 15 residues long. Unmatched junction bases numbered 14, after V lost 6 bases and J lost 14 bases. Germline V gene sequence: CDR1 SNHLY, CDR2 FYNNEI. CDR3 residues: CASRPGQGKVLTLHF. The DNA for the CDR3 is TGTGCCAGCAGACCGGGACAGGGAAAGGTATTAACCCTCCACTTT.

The chain couples TRBV7-8 to TRBJ2-1; 12 nucleotides agree with TRBD2. V gave up 1 base and J gave up 3 bases; unmatched junction bases: 1. Germline-derived CDR1 and CDR2 are SGHVS and FQNEAQ. The CDR3 consists of 16 residues. The CDR3 reads CASSLGLAGVYNEQFF. The DNA of the CDR3 is TGTGCCAGCAGCTTAGGACTAGCGGGGGTCTACAATGAGCAGTTCTTC.

This clonotype was observed a handful of times. J is TRBJ2-7 and V is TRBV25-1; tentatively, D is TRBD1 (6 bases). Germline V gene data show CDR1 as MGHDK and CDR2 as SYGVNS. This CDR3 has 16 amino acids. V lost 3 bases, J lost 2 bases, and 17 bases lay in between. CDR3 loop: CASSDSNRVDPYEQYF. Here the CDR3 DNA reads TGTGCCAGCAGTGATTCCAACAGGGTCGACCCCTACGAGCAGTACTTC.

The chain has TRBV7-6 and TRBJ2-1; D gene ambiguous. Germline V gives CDR1 SGHVS, CDR2 FNYEAQ. The CDR3 length is 15 residues. V lost 5 bases, J lost 2 bases, and 13 bases lay in between. Written as DNA, the CDR3 is TGTGCCAGCAGCCAAGGCCAAGTTGCCTACAATGAGCAGTTCTTC. Translation: CASSQGQVAYNEQFF.

The chain has TRBV10-3 and TRBJ2-7; 9 nucleotides line up with TRBD2. This CDR3 is built from 14 residues. Germline V CDR1 and CDR2: ENHRY, SYGVKD. Losses at the gene ends were 6 bases for V and 2 bases for J; bases not matched to a gene: 5. The CDR3 DNA reads as TGTGCCATCAGCGGGGCGGGAGGGCCCTACGAGCAGTACTTC. It codes for CAISGAGGPYEQYF.

This chain connects TRBV9 to TRBJ2-1, with 8 bases lining up with TRBD2. CDR1 is SGDLS and CDR2 is YYNGEE in the germline V gene. The J segment lost 5 bases and the V segment lost 2 bases, leaving 3 bases of the junction unmatched. The CDR3 runs 14 residues. In DNA, the CDR3 is TGTGCCAGCAGCGTCTTTAGCGGGAACAATGAGCAGTTCTTC. Encoded protein: CASSVFSGNNEQFF.

A note on this clonotype: The junction and the germline gene differ at one end; a read error may be behind it. The rearrangement links TRBV9 to TRBJ1-2, with 7 bases identical to TRBD1. The length of the CDR3 is 16 residues. The V gene's germline CDR1 is SGDLS and CDR2 YYNGEE. The CDR3 DNA sequence: TGTGCCAGCAGCGTTCGCACAGGCGGGACAGAAATTGGCTACACCTTT. Translation gives CASSVRTGGTEIGYTF.

This clonotype has just a few counts. This CDR3 reads CASSTLTGTEAFF. The DNA for the CDR3 is TGTGCCAGTAGTACCCTGACAGGGACTGAAGCTTTCTTT. The chain recombines TRBV19 with TRBJ1-1; 7 nucleotides align to TRBD1. This CDR3 is built from 13 residues. Losses at the gene ends were 4 bases for V and 5 bases for J; bases not matched to a gene: 4. The germline gives CDR1 LNHDA, CDR2 SQIVND (reference sequence).

This clonotype has only one observation. The chain is built from TRBV29-1 and TRBJ2-3; 8 positions match TRBD1. V lost 1 base, J lost 2 bases, and 2 bases stayed unmatched. CDR1 and CDR2 (germline): SQVTM, ANQGSEA. This CDR3 is 14 amino acids long. CDR3 in DNA: TGCAGCGTTGAAGGGGACAGGTTCACAGATACGCAGTATTTT. Its protein is CSVEGDRFTDTQYF.

This sequence joins TRBV10-3 and TRBJ2-1, with TRBD1 identical over 7 bases. The V gene end was trimmed by 0 bases and the J gene end by 2 bases; junction bases not matched to a gene: 7. CDR1 is ENHRY and CDR2 is SYGVKD in the germline V gene. This CDR3 contains 17 residues. CDR3 amino acids: CAISESGQADTYNEQFF. CDR3 DNA: TGTGCCATCAGTGAGTCTGGACAGGCCGACACCTACAATGAGCAGTTCTTC.

The chain uses TRBV5-1 and TRBJ1-2, with 9 bases identical to TRBD1. The V gene's germline CDR1 is SGHRS and CDR2 YFSETQ. The CDR3 extends over 17 amino acids. With 3 bases clipped from V and 6 bases from J, the junction kept 15 bases outside the gene matches. CDR3 loop: CASSSLPTPGQGDGYTF. In DNA form, the CDR3 reads TGCGCCAGCAGCTCGCTTCCTACCCCGGGACAGGGAGATGGCTACACCTTC.